The sequence of this TCR beta chain was determined in a study of blood T cell repertoires in COVID-19. At the level of the study: The analysed material was cDNA or gDNA that came from T cells, B-cell-depleted T cells, or PBMCs.

Sequencing used immunoSEQ multiplex PCR; TCRdb keeps in-frame clones, though not all of them. Of tens of thousands of clones listed, roughly 84% are singletons. The germline gives CDR1 LNHDA, CDR2 SQIVND (reference sequence). V dropped 5 bases and J dropped 3 bases, with 14 bases sitting between them. CDR3 length equals 14 residues. The chain recombines TRBV19 with TRBJ2-7; D may be TRBD1 (5 bases). This sequence was found in a human donor in a cohort sampled during active COVID-19. The specimen sequenced was peripheral blood. The CDR3: CASSPPTAYYEQYF. The CDR3 DNA sequence: TGTGCCAGTAGTCCCCCGACAGCATACTACGAGCAGTACTTC.